This TCR beta chain appears in the sequencing data of a study of blood T cell repertoires in COVID-19. Study overall: COVID-19 samples, acute and convalescent, were from the United States, Italy and Spain. PBMCs, B-cell-depleted T cells, or T cells provided the cDNA or gDNA that made up the material.

In the authors' methods: By means of reference gene primer amplification, nucleated cell counts were estimated. Produced via immunoSEQ multiplex PCR; TCRdb's table is partial and in-frame only. That table furnishes V, J and clone size, whereas the DNA furnished D and trimming. In the table there are about 320,000 clones, almost 85% of which are singletons. The V gene end was trimmed by 5 bases and the J gene end by 3 bases; junction bases not matched to a gene: 4. This CDR3 region has 15 residues. In germline, CDR1 is SNHLY, CDR2 FYNNEI. The TCR sequence derives from a human donor in a cohort sampled during active COVID-19. Sequencing was performed on peripheral blood. This chain uses TRBV2 with TRBJ2-1; 10 bases are a match to TRBD2. This CDR3 reads CASSLAGGRYNEQFF. The CDR3 nucleotides are TGTGCCAGCAGTTTAGCGGGGGGCCGCTACAATGAGCAGTTCTTC.